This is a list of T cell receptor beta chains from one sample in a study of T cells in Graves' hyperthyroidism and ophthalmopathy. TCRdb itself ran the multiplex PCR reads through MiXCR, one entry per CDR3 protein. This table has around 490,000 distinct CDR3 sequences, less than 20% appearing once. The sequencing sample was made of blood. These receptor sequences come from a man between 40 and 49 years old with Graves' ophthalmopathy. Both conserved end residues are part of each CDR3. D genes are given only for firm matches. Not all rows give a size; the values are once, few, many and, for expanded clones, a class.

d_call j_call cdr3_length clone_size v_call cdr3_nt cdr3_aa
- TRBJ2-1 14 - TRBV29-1 TGCAGCGTAGCCGGGACAAACCTTTACAATGAGCAGTTCTTC CSVAGTNLYNEQFF
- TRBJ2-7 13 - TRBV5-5 TGTGCCAGCAGCTTGCCACCCTCGGGAGAGCAGTACTTC CASSLPPSGEQYF
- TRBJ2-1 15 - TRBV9 TGTGCCAGCAGCGTATCTAGCTTACTGTACAATGAGCAGTTCTTC CASSVSSLLYNEQFF
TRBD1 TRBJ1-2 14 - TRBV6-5 TGTGCCAGCAGTTACGGCGACAGGGGACATGGCTACACCTTC CASSYGDRGHGYTF
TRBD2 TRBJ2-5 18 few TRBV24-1 TGTGCCACCAGTGTCCGCGGGGGAGGTGCCACGCTGGGAGAGACCCAGTACTTC CATSVRGGGATLGETQYF
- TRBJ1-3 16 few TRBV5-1 TGCGCCAGCAGCTTGGCCGGGGCAGGGTACGGAAACACCATATATTTT CASSLAGAGYGNTIYF
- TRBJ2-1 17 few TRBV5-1 TGCGCCAGCAGCTTGTTCCGGACAGAAAGCTCCTACAATGAGCAGTTCTTC CASSLFRTESSYNEQFF
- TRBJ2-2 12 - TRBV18 TGTGCCAGCACTACGGGCGTCGGGGAGCTGTTTTTT CASTTGVGELFF
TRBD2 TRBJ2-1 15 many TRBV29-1 TGCAGCGTTGAAGTCCCTAGCGGGAGGGCCGGTGAGCAGTTCTTC CSVEVPSGRAGEQFF
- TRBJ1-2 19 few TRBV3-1 TGTACCAGCAGCCAAGGCACTGCCGGGTTTCCCGAGGCTAACTATGGCTACACCTTC CTSSQGTAGFPEANYGYTF
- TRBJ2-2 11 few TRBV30 TGTGCCTGGAGTGGGGGGCTGGAGCTGTTTTTT CAWSGGLELFF
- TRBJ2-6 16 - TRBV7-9 TGTGCCAGCAGCTTAGTCACACTCTCTGGGGCCAACGTCCTGACTTTC CASSLVTLSGANVLTF
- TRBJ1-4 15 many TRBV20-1 TGCAGTGCTAGAGATCCGGGACCGAGCCATGAAAAACTGTTTTTT CSARDPGPSHEKLFF
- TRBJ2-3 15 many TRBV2 TGTGCCAGCAGTGAAATTGGGTCCTACACAGATACGCAGTATTTT CASSEIGSYTDTQYF
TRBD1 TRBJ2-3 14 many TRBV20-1 TGCAGTGCTAGAGGACAGGGCGGACCAGATACGCAGTATTTT CSARGQGGPDTQYF
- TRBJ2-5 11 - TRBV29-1 TGCAGCGTTATAATCAGGGAGACCCAGTACTTC CSVIIRETQYF
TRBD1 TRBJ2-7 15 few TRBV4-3 TGCGCCAGCAGCCAGATGACAGGGAACCCCTACGAGCAGTACTTC CASSQMTGNPYEQYF
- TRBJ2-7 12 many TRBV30 TGTGCCTGGAAGGCGGGGATCTACGAGCAGTACTTC CAWKAGIYEQYF
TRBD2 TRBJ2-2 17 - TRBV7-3 TGTGCCAGCAGCTTAGCGGGAGGCGGCCAGGGCACCGGGGAGCTGTTTTTT CASSLAGGGQGTGELFF
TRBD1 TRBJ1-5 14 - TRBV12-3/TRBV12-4 TGTGCCAGCAGTCGACAGGGAAGGAGTCAGCCCCAGCATTTT CASSRQGRSQPQHF
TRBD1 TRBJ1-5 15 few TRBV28 TGTGCCAGCAGGCTCAGGGGGCCTAGCAATCAGCCCCAGCATTTT CASRLRGPSNQPQHF
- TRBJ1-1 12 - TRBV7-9 TGTGCCAGCAGCCCCGGCGGGGGAAATGCTTTCTTT CASSPGGGNAFF
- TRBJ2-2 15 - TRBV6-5 TGTGCCAGCAGTTACTCGATAGTAGGCACCGGGGAGCTGTTTTTT CASSYSIVGTGELFF
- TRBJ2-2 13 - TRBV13 TGTGCCAGCCGTGCCGACAACACCGGGGAGCTGTTTTTT CASRADNTGELFF